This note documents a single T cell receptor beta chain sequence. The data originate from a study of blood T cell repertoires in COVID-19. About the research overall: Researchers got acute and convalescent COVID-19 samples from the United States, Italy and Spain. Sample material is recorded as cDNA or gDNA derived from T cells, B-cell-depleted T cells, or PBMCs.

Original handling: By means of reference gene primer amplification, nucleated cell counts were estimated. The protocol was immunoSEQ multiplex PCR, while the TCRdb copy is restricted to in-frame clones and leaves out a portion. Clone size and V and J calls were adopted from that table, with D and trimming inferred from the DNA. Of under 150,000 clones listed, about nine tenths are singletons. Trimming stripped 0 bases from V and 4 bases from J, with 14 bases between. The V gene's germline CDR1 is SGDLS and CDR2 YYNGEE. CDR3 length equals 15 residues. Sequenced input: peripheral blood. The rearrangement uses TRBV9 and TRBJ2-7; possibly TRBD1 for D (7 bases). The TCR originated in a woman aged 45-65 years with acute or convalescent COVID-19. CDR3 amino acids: CASSVEGQGGYEQYF. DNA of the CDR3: TGTGCCAGCAGCGTAGAAGGGCAGGGGGGTTACGAGCAGTACTTC.